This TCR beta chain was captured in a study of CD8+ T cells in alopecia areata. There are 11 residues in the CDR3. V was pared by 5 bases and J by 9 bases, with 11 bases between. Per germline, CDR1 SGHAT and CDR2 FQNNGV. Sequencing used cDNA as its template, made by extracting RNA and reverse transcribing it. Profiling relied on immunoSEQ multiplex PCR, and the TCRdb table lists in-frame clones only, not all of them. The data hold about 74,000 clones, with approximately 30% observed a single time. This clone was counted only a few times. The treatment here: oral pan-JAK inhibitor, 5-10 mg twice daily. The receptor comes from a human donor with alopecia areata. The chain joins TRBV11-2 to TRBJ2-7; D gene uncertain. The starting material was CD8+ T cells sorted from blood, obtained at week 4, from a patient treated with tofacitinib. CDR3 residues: CASSGPNWQYF. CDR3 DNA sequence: TGTGCCAGCAGCGGACCAAATTGGCAGTACTTC.